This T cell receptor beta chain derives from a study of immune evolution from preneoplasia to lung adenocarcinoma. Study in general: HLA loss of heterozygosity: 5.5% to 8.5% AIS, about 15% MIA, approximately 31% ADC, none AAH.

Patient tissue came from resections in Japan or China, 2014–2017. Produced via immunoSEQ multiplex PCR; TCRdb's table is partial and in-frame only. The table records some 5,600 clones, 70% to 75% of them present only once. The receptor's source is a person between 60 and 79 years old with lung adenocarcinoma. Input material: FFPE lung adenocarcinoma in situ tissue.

The CDR3 here is CASSRKIAGQETQYF. Here the CDR3 DNA reads TGTGCCAGCAGCCGGAAAATAGCGGGGCAAGAGACCCAGTACTTC. The V call is TRBV7-9, the J call TRBJ2-5; 8 nucleotides match TRBD2. CDR3 length: 15 residues. Germline V gives CDR1 SEHNR, CDR2 FQNEAQ (reference sequence). The ends lost 5 bases at V and 2 bases at J; junction bases unmatched: 7.